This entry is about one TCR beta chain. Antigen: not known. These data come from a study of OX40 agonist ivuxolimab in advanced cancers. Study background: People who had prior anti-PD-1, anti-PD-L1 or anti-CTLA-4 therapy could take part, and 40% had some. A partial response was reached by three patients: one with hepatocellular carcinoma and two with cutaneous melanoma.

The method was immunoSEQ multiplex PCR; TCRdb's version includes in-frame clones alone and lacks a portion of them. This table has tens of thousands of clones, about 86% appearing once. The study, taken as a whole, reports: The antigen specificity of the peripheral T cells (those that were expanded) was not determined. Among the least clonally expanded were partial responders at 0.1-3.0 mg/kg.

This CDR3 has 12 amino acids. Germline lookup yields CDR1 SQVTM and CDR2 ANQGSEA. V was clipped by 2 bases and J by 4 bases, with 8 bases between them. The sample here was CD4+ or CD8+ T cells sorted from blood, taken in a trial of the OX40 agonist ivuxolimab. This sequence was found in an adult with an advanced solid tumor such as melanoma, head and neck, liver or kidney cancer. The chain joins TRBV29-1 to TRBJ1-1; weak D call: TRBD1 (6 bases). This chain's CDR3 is CSVERGGTEAFF. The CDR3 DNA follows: TGCAGCGTTGAAAGGGGGGGCACTGAAGCTTTCTTT.